The sequence of this T cell receptor (beta chain) was determined in a study of Graves' ophthalmopathy and Graves' hyperthyroidism. The V gene end was trimmed by 6 bases and the J gene end by 10 bases; junction bases not matched to a gene: 12. CDR1 and CDR2 from the germline V gene are ENHRY and SYGVKD. This CDR3 spans 15 amino acids. This clonotype appeared many times. Its antigen is unknown. With a duration under 3 months, ophthalmopathy in the donors showed moderate-to-severe activity, CAS ≥3 and NOSPECS ≥4. PBMCs were density-gradient isolated from around 10 ml fresh blood. Study-wide results and limits: Among thyroid clonotypes expanded above 0.001 frequency, most also appeared in blood.

The authors amplified TCR beta CDR3 regions, and they did so from RNA transcripts for repertoire sequencing. HTBI primers served in a first-round RT-PCR, which a second-round multiplex PCR followed. TCRdb ran MiXCR on the multiplex PCR reads and lists one entry per CDR3 protein. The sample carries about 740,000 distinct CDR3 sequences, 35% to 50% recorded once. The sample consisted of peripheral blood. The receptor was derived from an adult man with Graves' ophthalmopathy. V and J are TRBV10-3 and TRBJ2-2, with 9 bases fitting TRBD2. The CDR3 DNA reads TGTGCCATCAGCCGACTAGCGGCGGGGATAGCGGAGCTGTTTTTT. Protein product: CAISRLAAGIAELFF.